What follows is one T cell receptor (beta chain) and its context. This sample is drawn from a study of shared clonotypes between healthy human individuals. About the study: Donors, aged 18 to 49, were a couple of women and three men.

Sequencing used immunoSEQ multiplex PCR; TCRdb keeps in-frame clones, though not all of them. The sample contains 550,000 to 600,000 clones, about 98% of which appear only once. In germline, CDR1 is MNHNS, CDR2 SASEGT. Trimming shortened V by 6 bases and J by 4 bases, and 12 bases separated the two germline ends. CDR3 size: 13 residues. Positively selected for CCR7, the CD45RO-negative cells used as naive CD8 cells excluded terminally differentiated effector memory CD45RA+ cells. Those who donated were healthy HIV-negative adults, with no recent acute infections or vaccinations reported. Sequenced material: naive CD8+ T cells sorted from blood. This TCR came from a man between 25 and 39 years old in good health. This rearrangement joins TRBV6-1 to TRBJ2-5; D unresolved. This CDR3 is CASRGLPTETQYF. CDR3 nucleotide sequence: TGTGCCAGCAGGGGCCTCCCCACAGAGACCCAGTACTTC.